These T cell receptor beta chains were read from a single sample in a study of siplizumab effects on memory and regulatory T cells. The repertoire was sequenced with immunoSEQ multiplex PCR; TCRdb's copy has only in-frame clones and lacks some. The repertoire consists of around 6,500 clones, with under 80% occurring once and the leading ten covering 14% to 15%. Source material: effector memory CD8+ T cells sorted from blood. The source of these receptors is a human donor in good health. Both conserved end residues are trimmed from each CDR3. Fields, in order: V gene, CDR3 protein.

TRBV28 | ASRETQGVASGYT
TRBV6-1 | ASSEGTGGDEQY
TRBV6-1 | ASSLTGNTEAF
TRBV5-1 | ASSLVFGTDTQY
TRBV7-3 | ASSLDTEAQY
TRBV6-5 | ASSNSLGQETQY
TRBV18 | ASSPLEGGRSQH
TRBV6-5 | ASSTQGFTEAF
TRBV6-4 | ASSEAGTAEAF
TRBV6-1 | ASTQDGQEKYEQY
TRBV7-6 | ASSLGLADREGNTEAF
TRBV6-5 | ASDGEKLF
TRBV7-8 | ASTALAGATSYEQY
TRBV6-4 | ASSDSENSPLH
TRBV9 | ASSTGRATGELF
TRBV5-4 | ASSPPGQRQETQY
TRBV7-2 | ASSQDHGSSYEQY
TRBV11-3 | ASSPSSGGARIEQF
TRBV6-1 | ASSLGTGASEQY
TRBV27 | ASSQTRQDYTQY
TRBV7-9 | ASSPSPTFMGNYGYT
TRBV7-9 | ASSFGQGNGYT
TRBV5-1 | ASSLGQGRDGYT
TRBV6-6 | ASSPQGGLNTEAF
TRBV6-1 | ASSEVGGVGNSPLH
TRBV11-2 | ASSLGQVSGYT
TRBV6-4 | ASSATGLAGLETQY
TRBV5-4 | ASSLNQGHGYT
TRBV4-2 | ASSQDRIAYGYT
TRBV6-5 | TSSYFGFTYEQY
TRBV9 | ASSVEGGEGHNEQF
TRBV15 | ATSREGGSTGELF
TRBV6-5 | ASAGGGEETQY
TRBV7-8 | ASSPGGGPRAQY
TRBV14 | ASSRDTSYEQY
TRBV11-2 | ASSDPQNRVGYNEKLF
TRBV19 | ASSILTNYGYT
TRBV19 | ASSIGVNEQY
TRBV19 | ASSTGTLTGELF
TRBV4-1 | ASSQERVMNTEAF
TRBV11-2 | ASSDLKYRASNYGYT
TRBV7-2 | ASSFRNFPYEQY
TRBV28 | ASLRVGQLGNQPQH
TRBV7-3 | ASSLTGPTEAF
TRBV10-1 | ASSRTAYSTDTQY
TRBV6-1 | ASKGVGVSNQPQH